This T cell receptor beta chain comes out of a study of human T cells and chemical hapten exposure. TCRdb independently ran MiXCR on the RACE reads; one entry per CDR3 protein. The table lists just over 350,000 distinct CDR3 sequences, around 6% of them singletons. This clonotype was observed many times. The time point is: patch test 2, 6 weeks after DPC sensitization. Treatment given: therapeutic diphenylcyclopropenone sensitization with weekly scalp DPC. The sample was whole blood, taken in connection with sensitization to the hapten diphenylcyclopropenone (DPC). The TCR comes from a woman aged 18-29 years with alopecia areata. Some clones in this sample may be carry-over from other donors' samples.

This chain's CDR3 is CASSYSPGQPYEQYF. DNA for the CDR3: TGTGCCAGCAGTTACTCGCCGGGACAGCCCTACGAGCAGTACTTC. This chain connects TRBV6-5 to TRBJ2-7; the match to TRBD1 covers 7 bases. Germline V gene lookup returns CDR1 MNHEY and CDR2 SVGAGI. The CDR3 loop spans 15 amino acids. V was clipped by 0 bases and J by 2 bases; unmatched bases: 4.